This TCR beta chain is from a study of T cells in Graves' hyperthyroidism and ophthalmopathy. It was RNA transcripts that yielded the amplified TCR beta CDR3 regions. Using the HTBI primer set, a first-round RT-PCR was run on the TCR CDR3. Each CDR3 protein is one row after TCRdb ran MiXCR on the multiplex PCR reads. The data hold roughly 420,000 distinct CDR3 sequences, with about 13% observed a single time. This clonotype was recorded many times. Trimming shortened V by 5 bases and J by 0 bases, and 14 bases separated the two germline ends. This CDR3 contains 15 residues. The chain uses TRBV12-3 or TRBV12-4 and TRBJ2-7, with D maybe TRBD1 (5 bases). The sequencing input was blood. This receptor was identified in a woman younger than 30 with Graves' hyperthyroidism. The DNA for the CDR3 is TGTGCCAGCAGTCAAGGGTGGGGCAACTCCTACGAGCAGTACTTC. This codes for CASSQGWGNSYEQYF.